The 28 T cell receptor beta chains below come from one sample, sequenced in a study of blood T cell repertoires in COVID-19. TCRdb keeps only in-frame clones here, not all; method: immunoSEQ multiplex PCR. The sample has 250,000 to 350,000 clones, approximately 85% seen once. Sequencing was done on a sample of peripheral blood. These receptors were taken from a woman aged 50 to 60 with acute or convalescent COVID-19.

CDR3 in amino acids: CASSDRGGQETQYF. The CDR3 nucleotides are TGTGCCAGCTCAGACAGGGGAGGACAAGAGACCCAGTACTTC. The J gene is TRBJ2-5, the V gene TRBV18; 8 bases match TRBD1. Looked up from germline, CDR1 is KGHSH and CDR2 is LQKENI. Trimming took 5 bases from V and 2 from J; bases not matched to a gene: 4. The CDR3 consists of 14 residues.

This chain joins TRBV12-2 and TRBJ2-2; TRBD1 is the table's D call, not checked against the DNA. TRBV12-2 is a pseudogene. The CDR3 runs to 16 residues. CDR3: CASRLVGQGDTGELFF. For the CDR3, the DNA is TGTGCAAGTCGCTTAGTGGGACAGGGGGACACCGGGGAGCTGTTTTTT.

In nucleotides, the CDR3 is TGTGCCACCAGCAGAGATTTCTTCGGGGGCGAGCAGTACTTC. Its protein is CATSRDFFGGEQYF. This rearrangement joins TRBV15 to TRBJ2-7, with D tentatively TRBD2 (6 bases). CDR1 LNHNV and CDR2 YYDKDF come from the germline V gene (reference sequence). Trimming took 0 bases from V and 6 from J, leaving 12 bases between them. The CDR3 is made up of 14 amino acids. The full variable domain, completed using reference TRBV15 and TRBJ2-7, is DAMVIQNPRYQVTQFGKPVTLSCSQTLNHNVMYWYQQKSSQAPKLLFHYYDKDFNNEADTPDNFQSRRPNTSFCFLDIRSPGLGDTAMYLCATSRDFFGGEQYFGPGTRLTVT.

The chain uses TRBV11-2 and TRBJ1-5; 9 bases fit TRBD1. V shed 5 bases, J shed 2 bases, and the junction held 13 bases outside the gene matches. Germline CDR1 and CDR2: SGHAT and FQNNGV. The CDR3 is 18 residues long. Here the CDR3 DNA reads TGTGCCAGCAGCCAGGGCGGGACAGGGCGGTTAGGCAATCAGCCCCAGCATTTT. Translation gives CASSQGGTGRLGNQPQHF.

The chain carries TRBV14 and TRBJ2-7, with TRBD1 matching over 9 bases. Germline V CDR1 and CDR2: SGHDN, FVKESK. The CDR3 runs to 15 residues. Unmatched junction bases numbered 10, after V lost 3 bases and J lost 7 bases. The CDR3 nucleotides read TGTGCCAGCAGCCAGTTACAGGGGGCCCCGTGGGAGCAGTACTTC. Translating it yields CASSQLQGAPWEQYF.

The chain has TRBV12-3 or TRBV12-4 and TRBJ2-2; D unresolved. V gave up 6 bases and J gave up 4 bases, with 6 bases separating them. The CDR3 is 12 amino acids. This CDR3 is CASRVLTGELFF. Here the CDR3 DNA reads TGTGCCAGCAGGGTACTCACCGGGGAGCTGTTTTTT.

This chain uses TRBV5-6 with TRBJ1-1; D is perhaps TRBD1 (6 bases). The CDR3 sequence is 16 residues long. Germline V gene sequence: CDR1 SGHDT, CDR2 YYEEEE. Trimming pared 3 bases from V and 1 base from J, leaving 16 bases between. The CDR3 sequence is CASSSGMDRGNTEAFF. The CDR3 nucleotides are TGTGCCAGCAGCTCGGGAATGGACAGAGGGAACACTGAAGCTTTCTTT. The entire variable domain, with the rest obtained from reference TRBV5-6 and TRBJ1-1, is as follows: DAGVTQSPTHLIKTRGQQVTLRCSPKSGHDTVSWYQQALGQGPQFIFQYYEEEERQRGNFPDRFSGHQFPNYSSELNVNALLLGDSALYLCASSSGMDRGNTEAFFGQGTRLTVV.

The rearrangement joins TRBV24-1 to TRBJ2-5, with TRBD1 as a possible D gene (6 bases). The CDR3 has 19 residues. V was clipped by 2 bases and J by 4 bases, with 25 bases between them. CDR1 and CDR2 (germline): KGHDR, SFDVKD. The CDR3 loop reads CATSDSSYFDRKRGETQYF. DNA for the CDR3: TGTGCCACCAGTGATTCGTCGTATTTCGACAGGAAGAGGGGAGAGACCCAGTACTTC.

The chain uses TRBV5-5 and TRBJ2-2, with 11 nucleotides matching TRBD2. The ends lost 5 bases at V and 8 bases at J; junction bases unmatched: 8. The germline V gene has CDR1 SGHKS and CDR2 YYEKEE (reference sequence). The CDR3 sequence is 15 residues long. CDR3: CASRATSGSSGELFF. CDR3 nucleotides: TGTGCCAGCAGAGCCACTAGCGGGAGCTCTGGGGAGCTGTTTTTT. The full variable domain, its missing parts supplied by reference TRBV5-5 and TRBJ2-2, is DAGVTQSPTHLIKTRGQQVTLRCSPISGHKSVSWYQQVLGQGPQFIFQYYEKEERGRGNFPDRFSARQFPNYSSELNVNALLLGDSALYLCASRATSGSSGELFFGEGSRLTVL.

The chain's CDR3 is CASSVGPTGRRTDTQYF. Written as DNA, the CDR3 is TGTGCCAGCAGCGTAGGCCCGACAGGGAGGCGCACAGATACGCAGTATTTT. This sequence joins TRBV9 and TRBJ2-3; possibly TRBD1 for D (7 bases). This CDR3 is 17 amino acids long. The germline V gene has CDR1 SGDLS and CDR2 YYNGEE. V shed 0 bases and J shed 1 base, with 15 bases lying between them.

A few counts support this clone. This rearrangement joins TRBV28 to TRBJ2-7, with 8 bases fitting TRBD2. The CDR3 is 17 residues long. With 2 bases clipped from V and 4 bases from J, the junction kept 13 bases outside the gene matches. Germline loops: CDR1 MDHEN, CDR2 SYDVKM. In DNA form, the CDR3 reads TGTGCCAGCAGTTTAGCGGGAGCCCCCCGGGGGGGTTACGAGCAGTACTTC. The encoded protein is CASSLAGAPRGGYEQYF.

This clone showed up just a few times. V is TRBV4-1 and J is TRBJ2-7; 9 bases line up with TRBD2. CDR3 size: 13 residues. V lost 1 base and J lost 6; bases outside the gene matches: 1. Germline lookup yields CDR1 MGHRA and CDR2 YSYEKL. This CDR3 reads CASSQGTSAEQYF. DNA for the CDR3: TGCGCCAGCAGCCAAGGGACTAGCGCCGAGCAGTACTTC.

This clone was seen a few times. V gene TRBV27 combines with J gene TRBJ2-7; tentative D call: TRBD2 (5 bases). The CDR3 runs to 15 residues. Germline-derived CDR1 and CDR2 are MNHEY and SMNVEV (reference sequence). Trimming pared 3 bases from V and 4 bases from J, leaving 16 bases between. The CDR3 protein is CASSFRGKGAYEQYF. CDR3 DNA: TGTGCCAGCAGTTTTAGAGGGAAAGGTGCATACGAGCAGTACTTC.

This sequence joins TRBV7-6 and TRBJ2-3; weak D call: TRBD2 (6 bases). Trimming took 4 bases from V and 6 from J, leaving 20 bases between them. The CDR3 extends over 16 amino acids. Germline CDR1 and CDR2: SGHVS and FNYEAQ. This chain's CDR3 is CASSSGSSSGVDTQYF. The CDR3 bases are TGTGCCAGCAGCTCAGGGAGCAGTAGCGGAGTCGATACGCAGTATTTT.

The chain carries TRBV9 and TRBJ2-1, with TRBD1 matching over 10 bases. The CDR3 has 14 residues. Germline lookup yields CDR1 SGDLS and CDR2 YYNGEE. V lost 7 bases to trimming and J lost 2 bases; unmatched junction nucleotides: 3. The CDR3 is CASSGTGAYNEQFF. The CDR3 nucleotides are TGTGCCAGCTCCGGGACAGGGGCCTACAATGAGCAGTTCTTC. The full variable domain, rest sourced from reference TRBV9 and TRBJ2-1, is DSGVTQTPKHLITATGQRVTLRCSPRSGDLSVYWYQQSLDQGLQFLIQYYNGEERAKGNILERFSAQQFPDLHSELNLSSLELGDSALYFCASSGTGAYNEQFFGPGTRLTVL.

The V and J genes are TRBV5-1 and TRBJ2-5; TRBD2 agrees at 7 bases. V shed 0 bases and J 5 bases; nucleotides not matched to a gene: 7. Germline values: CDR1 SGHRS, CDR2 YFSETQ. The CDR3 has 15 residues. CDR3 amino acids: CASSLGSGIRETQYF. CDR3 DNA: TGCGCCAGCAGCTTGGGGAGCGGGATTCGTGAGACCCAGTACTTC.

The rearrangement joins TRBV4-3 to TRBJ2-1, with D hard to call. The V gene lost 0 bases and the J gene lost 7 bases, with 13 bases spanning the gap. Germline V gene lookup returns CDR1 LGHNA and CDR2 YSLEER. This CDR3 is built from 15 residues. The CDR3 nucleotides are TGCGCCAGCAGCCAAGAGAGGTGGTTAAGTAATGAGCAGTTCTTC. Its translation: CASSQERWLSNEQFF.

This chain links TRBV5-4 with TRBJ2-7; the D gene is possibly TRBD2 (5 bases). This CDR3 has 15 residues. Per the germline V gene, CDR1 is SGHNT and CDR2 is YYREEE (reference sequence). V gave up 0 bases and J gave up 2 bases, with 12 bases separating them. The CDR3 sequence is CASSLAAGDAYEQYF. The CDR3 nucleotides are TGTGCCAGCAGCTTGGCGGCGGGTGATGCCTACGAGCAGTACTTC. The whole variable domain, remainder taken from reference TRBV5-4 and TRBJ2-7, is ETGVTQSPTHLIKTRGQQVTLRCSSQSGHNTVSWYQQALGQGPQFIFQYYREEENGRGNFPPRFSGLQFPNYSSELNVNALELDDSALYLCASSLAAGDAYEQYFGPGTRLTVT.

The genes are TRBV11-3 and TRBJ2-3, with 14 bases identical to TRBD2. Germline V gene data show CDR1 as SGHNT and CDR2 as YENEEA. The CDR3 is 16 amino acids. The junction had 4 bases not matched to a gene; V was cut back by 3 bases and J by 5 bases. DNA for the CDR3: TGTGCCAGCAGCTTGGCCGGGACTAGCGGGAGAGATACGCAGTATTTT. Translation gives CASSLAGTSGRDTQYF. The variable domain in full, with the rest retrieved from reference TRBV11-3 and TRBJ2-3, is EAGVVQSPRYKIIEKKQPVAFWCNPISGHNTLYWYLQNLGQGPELLIRYENEEAVDDSQLPKDRFSAERLKGVDSTLKIQPAELGDSAVYLCASSLAGTSGRDTQYFGPGTRLTVL.

V and J are TRBV7-9 and TRBJ1-2; TRBD1 agrees at 8 bases. The CDR3 length is 16 residues. Germline values: CDR1 SEHNR, CDR2 FQNEAQ (reference sequence). V shed 1 base and J 7 bases; nucleotides not matched to a gene: 11. In DNA, the CDR3 is TGTGCCAGCAGCTTAGAAGCGACAGGGGAAGTCTCTGGCTACACCTTC. Translating gives CASSLEATGEVSGYTF.

DNA for the CDR3: TGTGCCACCAGTGGATTAGCGGGACATAGCACAGATACGCAGTATTTT. Its translation is CATSGLAGHSTDTQYF. This chain uses TRBV24-1 with TRBJ2-3; TRBD2 aligns across 8 bases. The ends lost 5 bases at V and 0 bases at J; junction bases unmatched: 6. CDR1 is KGHDR and CDR2 is SFDVKD in the germline V gene. The CDR3 contains 16 residues.

The chain has TRBV9 and TRBJ2-7; D is perhaps TRBD1 (6 bases). CDR1 and CDR2 (germline): SGDLS, YYNGEE. V was clipped by 3 bases and J by 0 bases, with 13 bases between them. This CDR3 comprises 15 residues. The CDR3 DNA is TGTGCCAGCAGCGGGGACACTGATTACTCCTACGAGCAGTACTTC. Amino acid sequence: CASSGDTDYSYEQYF. The full variable domain, rest sourced from reference TRBV9 and TRBJ2-7, is DSGVTQTPKHLITATGQRVTLRCSPRSGDLSVYWYQQSLDQGLQFLIQYYNGEERAKGNILERFSAQQFPDLHSELNLSSLELGDSALYFCASSGDTDYSYEQYFGPGTRLTVT.

The chain couples TRBV23-1 to TRBJ2-6; D gene unclear. TRBV23-1 counts as an open reading frame of uncertain function. The CDR3 totals 18 residues. The V gene lost 1 base and the J gene lost 0 bases, with 13 bases spanning the gap. The CDR3 sequence is CASSQLRRQISGANVLTF. CDR3 nucleotide sequence: TGCGCCAGCAGTCAATTAAGGCGGCAGATCTCTGGGGCCAACGTCCTGACTTTC.

The rearrangement uses TRBV27 and TRBJ1-2; possible D gene TRBD1, 5 bases. V lost 2 bases and J lost 8, with 18 bases in between. CDR3 size: 15 residues. Germline lookup yields CDR1 MNHEY and CDR2 SMNVEV (reference sequence). CDR3 DNA: TGTGCCAGCAGTTTAACGTGGCAGGGCCGCGGCGGCTACACCTTC. Translating it yields CASSLTWQGRGGYTF.

The chain joins TRBV7-9 to TRBJ1-2, with a possible D match to TRBD1 (6 bases). V dropped 1 base and J dropped 2 bases, with 17 bases sitting between them. The CDR3 loop spans 17 amino acids. Germline values: CDR1 SEHNR, CDR2 FQNEAQ (reference sequence). CDR3 sequence reads: CASSLVGRGHLNYGYTF. The CDR3 coding sequence is TGTGCCAGCAGCTTAGTGGGCAGGGGACACCTAAACTATGGCTACACCTTC.

This chain uses TRBV5-8 with TRBJ2-1; D unclear. CDR1 SGHTS and CDR2 YDEGEE come from the germline V gene. CDR3 length: 12 residues. Trimming cost V 7 bases and J 3 bases, with 8 bases left between them. Here the CDR3 reads CASLVGYNEQFF. CDR3 coding DNA: TGTGCCAGCTTGGTCGGCTACAATGAGCAGTTCTTC.

This rearrangement joins TRBV21-1 to TRBJ1-1; the D call of TRBD1 is as the table states it, not checked on the DNA. TRBV21-1 is a pseudogene locus. The CDR3 extends over 13 amino acids. CDR3 DNA sequence: TGTGCCAGCAGCAAGGGGGCTAGGACTGAAGCTTTCTTT. Residues: CASSKGARTEAFF.

The chain links TRBV5-4 to TRBJ1-1, with 8 bases matching TRBD1. V was clipped by 4 bases and J by 6 bases; unmatched bases: 14. Looked up from germline, CDR1 is SGHNT and CDR2 is YYREEE (reference sequence). The CDR3 has 16 amino acids. The CDR3 loop reads CASSPPPTGAGSEAFF. The CDR3 nucleotides read TGTGCCAGCAGCCCCCCCCCGACAGGGGCGGGTTCTGAAGCTTTCTTT.